This is a list of T cell receptor beta chains from one sample in a study of T cell changes during pregnancy in multiple sclerosis. Only in-frame clones appear in the TCRdb table, and some are missing; sequencing was by immunoSEQ multiplex PCR. The sample carries some 49,000 clones, 90% recorded once. The sample here was peripheral blood, taken after pregnancy. Every receptor here comes from a female donor in good health, enrolled as a control in a pregnancy study. CDR3s include the opening cysteine and the closing phenylalanine or tryptophan. A D gene is named only where the DNA matches it firmly. Some rows have no size entry. The others give once, few or many, or a class for an expanded clone.

len	j_gene	abundance	d_gene	v_gene	CDR3nt	CDR3aa
16	TRBJ1-4	once	TRBD1	TRBV6-5	TGTGCCAGCAGTTACGGCAGGGGGCGATCTAATGAAAAACTGTTTTTT	CASSYGRGRSNEKLFF
15	TRBJ2-7	once	TRBD2	TRBV6-1	TGTGCCAGCAGTGGAACGGGACTAGCCGAACACGAGCAGTACTTC	CASSGTGLAEHEQYF
15	TRBJ1-5	.	TRBD1	TRBV6-6	TGTGCCAGCAGTCAGCAGGGGGTAGGCAATCAGCCCCAGCATTTT	CASSQQGVGNQPQHF
15	TRBJ2-3	.	.	TRBV4-1	TGCGCCAGCAGTCTCCCCATCAGGGCCACAGATACGCAGTATTTT	CASSLPIRATDTQYF
16	TRBJ2-5	.	.	TRBV9	TGTGCCAGCAGCGTAGATGCTGGCAGGGGCCAAGAGACCCAGTACTTC	CASSVDAGRGQETQYF
15	TRBJ2-1	.	.	TRBV7-6	TGTGCCAGCAGTCACACCTCGACAGGCTACAATGAGCAGTTCTTC	CASSHTSTGYNEQFF
15	TRBJ2-5	.	TRBD2	TRBV7-9	TGTGCCAGCAGCGAAGTGACTAGCGGGCGGGAGACCCAGTACTTC	CASSEVTSGRETQYF
13	TRBJ2-7	.	.	TRBV28	TGTGCCAGCAGTTTGGTAGCCTCCTACGAGCAGTACTTC	CASSLVASYEQYF
14	TRBJ2-2	.	.	TRBV6-5	TGTGCCAGCAAACGACAGGCGTTAGGCGGGGAGCTGTTTTTT	CASKRQALGGELFF
14	TRBJ2-7	.	.	TRBV27	TGTGCCAGCAGCCGACAACAGGGAAACTACGAGCAGTACTTC	CASSRQQGNYEQYF
16	TRBJ2-7	.	.	TRBV4-2	TGTGCCAGCAGCCAAGAGGCCCGAGGCCTTCACTACGAGCAGTACTTC	CASSQEARGLHYEQYF
15	TRBJ2-3	.	.	TRBV7-6	TGTGCCAGCAGCTTGAGAACTTCTAGCACAGATACGCAGTATTTT	CASSLRTSSTDTQYF
16	TRBJ1-6	.	.	TRBV5-4	TGTGCCAGCAGCTTGGATGGGCAGCTGAATAATTCACCCCTCCACTTT	CASSLDGQLNNSPLHF
14	TRBJ1-1	once	.	TRBV6-6	TGTGCCAGCAGCCCGGTACAGGGCAGCACTGAAGCTTTCTTT	CASSPVQGSTEAFF
15	TRBJ1-6	.	TRBD1	TRBV5-4	TGTGCCAGCAGCGGTGACAGGGCAGGTGGACGGTCCCTCCACTTT	CASSGDRAGGRSLHF
14	TRBJ2-1	.	TRBD2	TRBV2	TGTGCCATGGGCGAAACTAGCGTCTGGGATGAGCAGTTCTTC	CAMGETSVWDEQFF
14	TRBJ2-5	.	.	TRBV4-1	TGCGCCAGCAGCCTTGGAGGGATGGAGGAGACCCAGTACTTC	CASSLGGMEETQYF
14	TRBJ2-2	once	.	TRBV6-4	TGTGCCAGCAGTGTGGCAGGGCCCACCGGGGAGCTGTTTTTT	CASSVAGPTGELFF
16	TRBJ2-2	.	.	TRBV5-1	TGCGCCAGCAGCTTGGAACGAAATGAGGTGTCCGGGGAGCTGTTTTTT	CASSLERNEVSGELFF
14	TRBJ2-7	.	TRBD2	TRBV28	TGTGCCAGCAGTCTAAGGCGGGGGGTCTACGAGCAGTACTTC	CASSLRRGVYEQYF
13	TRBJ1-1	.	.	TRBV9	TGTGCCAGCGCCGGTCGGGAGAACACTGAAGCTTTCTTT	CASAGRENTEAFF
14	TRBJ2-3	.	TRBD2	TRBV5-6	TGTGCCAGCAGCGTGGCGGGGGGCGCAGATACGCAGTATTTT	CASSVAGGADTQYF
18	TRBJ1-4	.	TRBD1	TRBV14	TGTGCCAGCAGCCAAAGGACAGGGGAGGGAGGAACTAATGAAAAACTGTTTTTT	CASSQRTGEGGTNEKLFF
12	TRBJ2-7	.	.	TRBV11-3	TGTGCCAGCTCAGCGAACTCCTACGAGCAGTACTTC	CASSANSYEQYF
14	TRBJ1-1	.	.	TRBV28	TGTGCCAGCAGTTTAAGGGGGGGGAACACTGAAGCTTTCTTT	CASSLRGGNTEAFF
15	TRBJ1-4	.	.	TRBV7-9	TGTGCCAGCAGCAAAATGGGACAAGGGGATGAAAAACTGTTTTTT	CASSKMGQGDEKLFF
15	TRBJ1-2	.	TRBD1	TRBV6-1	TGTGCCAGCAGTGATACCGGGACAGGGGGCGCTGGCTACACCTTC	CASSDTGTGGAGYTF
19	TRBJ2-2	.	.	TRBV5-8	TGTGCCAGCAGCTTAAAACCGTTCAGGGGAAACGCGAACACCGGGGAGCTGTTTTTT	CASSLKPFRGNANTGELFF